A selection of T cell receptor beta chains follows, all from one sample in a study of cytomegalovirus exposure and HLA in healthy donors. The method was immunoSEQ multiplex PCR; TCRdb's version includes in-frame clones alone and lacks a portion of them. Altogether some 200,000 clones are present, more than 75% being singletons, with the ten largest covering roughly 2.8%. Sequenced: PBMCs. The origin of the receptors is a woman in her fifties or sixties in good health and CMV-seropositive. Each CDR3 is given with its conserved first and last residue. The order of the fields is V gene, J gene, D gene, clone size, CDR3 DNA, CDR3 protein. A D gene is named only where the DNA matches it firmly. Only some rows state a clone size, as once, few, many or a class for expanded clones.

V: TRBV7-6; J: TRBJ1-5; D: NA; size: few; DNA: TGTGCCAGCAGCTTAGCGGCCCGGGCAGGGCCCGATCAGCCCCAGCATTTT; CDR3: CASSLAARAGPDQPQHF
V: TRBV18; J: TRBJ2-3; D: TRBD1; size: NA; DNA: TGTGCCAGCTCACCACCGACAGGGGGTGGCACAGATACGCAGTATTTT; CDR3: CASSPPTGGGTDTQYF
V: TRBV14; J: TRBJ2-5; D: NA; size: NA; DNA: TGTGCCGGAGAGGCTGGGGAGACCCAGTACTTC; CDR3: CAGEAGETQYF
V: TRBV19; J: TRBJ2-5; D: TRBD2; size: NA; DNA: TGTGCCAGTAGGAGCGATGCGGGACTACAAGAGACCCAGTACTTC; CDR3: CASRSDAGLQETQYF
V: TRBV15; J: TRBJ1-2; D: NA; size: once; DNA: TGTGCCACCAGCAGAGATATCGGGGGTAACTATGGCTACACCTTC; CDR3: CATSRDIGGNYGYTF
V: TRBV4-2; J: TRBJ2-3; D: TRBD2; size: few; DNA: TGTGCCAGCAGCCCAAGATCAGCGGGGGTAGGAGATACGCAGTATTTT; CDR3: CASSPRSAGVGDTQYF
V: TRBV6-4; J: TRBJ2-6; D: NA; size: NA; DNA: TGTGCCATCAGTGACAGCTCAGGGGCCAACGTCCTGACTTTC; CDR3: CAISDSSGANVLTF
V: TRBV19; J: TRBJ1-5; D: NA; size: NA; DNA: TGTGCCAGTAGTCCGGGGAATCAGCCCCAGCATTTT; CDR3: CASSPGNQPQHF
V: TRBV5-4; J: TRBJ2-7; D: NA; size: NA; DNA: TGTGCCAGCAGCTTGAGGCAGGGAACTGCCGAGCAGTACTTC; CDR3: CASSLRQGTAEQYF
V: TRBV7-9; J: TRBJ1-5; D: NA; size: NA; DNA: TGTGCCAGCAGCTTAGACAGGGACAATCAGCCCCAGCATTTT; CDR3: CASSLDRDNQPQHF
V: TRBV6-1; J: TRBJ1-1; D: NA; size: few; DNA: TGTGCCAGCGGGAGGCTGCCCTACACTGAAGCTTTCTTT; CDR3: CASGRLPYTEAFF
V: TRBV5-6; J: TRBJ2-7; D: TRBD1; size: NA; DNA: TGTGCCAGCAGCCTGGGACAGGGGAAAGGCGAGCAGTACTTC; CDR3: CASSLGQGKGEQYF
V: TRBV2; J: TRBJ2-2; D: TRBD2; size: NA; DNA: TGTGCCAGCAGTAAGGGACTAGCGGGGGGGCCTTACACCGGGGAGCTGTTTTTT; CDR3: CASSKGLAGGPYTGELFF
V: TRBV6-5; J: TRBJ2-7; D: NA; size: few; DNA: TGTGCCAGCAGTGAGGGCCTGGCCTACGAGCAGTACTTC; CDR3: CASSEGLAYEQYF
V: TRBV5-4; J: TRBJ1-3; D: TRBD1; size: NA; DNA: TGTGCCAGCAGCGCAGACAGGGGGCCTGGAAACACCATATATTTT; CDR3: CASSADRGPGNTIYF
V: TRBV4-1; J: TRBJ2-5; D: TRBD2; size: NA; DNA: TGCGCCAGCAGCCAAGACGGCGGGGGAATCCAAGAGACCCAGTACTTC; CDR3: CASSQDGGGIQETQYF
V: TRBV7-2; J: TRBJ2-7; D: TRBD2; size: NA; DNA: TGTGCCACCGGACTAGCGGGGACTTCCTCCTACGAGCAGTACTTC; CDR3: CATGLAGTSSYEQYF
V: TRBV6-4; J: TRBJ1-1; D: TRBD1; size: NA; DNA: TGTGCCAGCAGTGACTATCGCCGGGACAGGGACGTGAACACTGAAGCTTTCTTT; CDR3: CASSDYRRDRDVNTEAFF
V: TRBV7-8; J: TRBJ2-7; D: NA; size: NA; DNA: TGTGCCAGCAGCTTAGTTGACAGAAACTACGAGCAGTACTTC; CDR3: CASSLVDRNYEQYF
V: TRBV7-2; J: TRBJ2-7; D: NA; size: NA; DNA: TGTGCCAGCAGCCAGCAGGGGAATGACGAGCAGTACTTC; CDR3: CASSQQGNDEQYF
V: TRBV5-1; J: TRBJ2-1; D: TRBD2; size: NA; DNA: TGCGCCAGCTACCCGGGGGGGCCATCGGATGAGCAGTTCTTC; CDR3: CASYPGGPSDEQFF
V: TRBV7-2; J: TRBJ2-1; D: TRBD2; size: NA; DNA: TGTGCCAGCAGCTTTTCCGGGACTAGGGATGAGCAGTTCTTC; CDR3: CASSFSGTRDEQFF
V: TRBV30; J: TRBJ2-5; D: NA; size: NA; DNA: TGTGCCTGGAGTACGTCTCGGGAGACCCAGTACTTC; CDR3: CAWSTSRETQYF
V: TRBV28; J: TRBJ1-5; D: TRBD1; size: NA; DNA: TGTGCCAGCAGGGAGGGGGCGGGGCAGCCCCAGCATTTT; CDR3: CASREGAGQPQHF
V: TRBV6-4; J: TRBJ1-4; D: TRBD1; size: few; DNA: TGTGCCAGCACCTCCAACAGGGGAAATGAAAAACTGTTTTTT; CDR3: CASTSNRGNEKLFF
V: TRBV7-9; J: TRBJ1-4; D: NA; size: NA; DNA: TGTGCCAGCAGCCCCGGGGGGGGCTACGAAAAACTGTTTTTT; CDR3: CASSPGGGYEKLFF
V: TRBV27; J: TRBJ2-7; D: NA; size: NA; DNA: TGTGCCAGCAGTTTCCGCGGGGGCCAGGTTGGGTTACAAAGCTCCTACGAGCAGTACTTC; CDR3: CASSFRGGQVGLQSSYEQYF
V: TRBV7-2; J: TRBJ2-3; D: TRBD2; size: NA; DNA: TGTGCCAGCAGCTTAGGGGGACTAGCGGGGGGACACACAGATACGCAGTATTTT; CDR3: CASSLGGLAGGHTDTQYF
V: TRBV6-5; J: TRBJ1-1; D: NA; size: NA; DNA: TGTGCCAGCAGTTACGACACCCCTGAAGCTTTCTTT; CDR3: CASSYDTPEAFF
V: TRBV6-5; J: TRBJ1-4; D: NA; size: once; DNA: TGTGCCAGCACCAGGAGGTGGTCGAGAAAAACTGTTTTT; CDR3: CASTRRWSRKTVF
V: TRBV18; J: TRBJ2-2; D: TRBD2; size: NA; DNA: TGTGCCAGCTCACCTGCGGGGGGCCAAATTAACACCGGGGAGCTGTTTTTT; CDR3: CASSPAGGQINTGELFF
V: TRBV10-3; J: TRBJ2-7; D: TRBD1; size: few; DNA: TGTGCCATACAGGGGGCGGACGAGCAGTACTTC; CDR3: CAIQGADEQYF
V: TRBV2; J: TRBJ2-5; D: NA; size: NA; DNA: TGTGCCAGCAGTGACGTCCGGGTTGAGACCCAGTACTTC; CDR3: CASSDVRVETQYF
V: TRBV19; J: TRBJ2-4; D: NA; size: NA; DNA: TGTGCCAGTAGTATGGCGGGGTTCAAAAACATTCAGTACTTC; CDR3: CASSMAGFKNIQYF
V: TRBV19; J: TRBJ1-1; D: NA; size: few; DNA: TGTGCCAGTAGTACCGGGGGGGGAAACACTGAAGCTTTCTTT; CDR3: CASSTGGGNTEAFF
V: TRBV7-3; J: TRBJ1-1; D: NA; size: NA; DNA: TGTGCCAGCAGCTTAACGGGCCACACGAACACTGAAGCTTTCTTT; CDR3: CASSLTGHTNTEAFF
V: TRBV5-1; J: TRBJ1-5; D: NA; size: NA; DNA: TGCGCCAGCAGCTTCGGGGGCAATCAGCCCCAGCATTTT; CDR3: CASSFGGNQPQHF
V: TRBV6-6; J: TRBJ2-4; D: TRBD1; size: NA; DNA: TGTGCCAGCAGTTCGCCGGGACAGGGTTACAACATTCAGTACTTC; CDR3: CASSSPGQGYNIQYF
V: TRBV6-1; J: TRBJ2-3; D: NA; size: NA; DNA: TGTGCCAGCATTCCCGCGGGACGAACCCGGGATACGCAGTATTTT; CDR3: CASIPAGRTRDTQYF
V: TRBV9; J: TRBJ2-3; D: TRBD2; size: NA; DNA: TGTGCCAGCAGCCTCCCGCGGGGGGGCGCAGATACGCAGTATTTT; CDR3: CASSLPRGGADTQYF
V: TRBV7-2; J: TRBJ2-5; D: NA; size: NA; DNA: TGTGCCAGCAGCCTAGGGTATGGGCGCCAAGAGACCCAGTACTTC; CDR3: CASSLGYGRQETQYF
V: TRBV7-9; J: TRBJ2-3; D: TRBD2; size: NA; DNA: TGTGCCAGCAGCTTAGCGGGGCGGGGGAGCACAGATACGCAGTATTTT; CDR3: CASSLAGRGSTDTQYF
V: TRBV4-1; J: TRBJ1-2; D: TRBD1; size: NA; DNA: TGCGCCAGCAGCCAAGAAAGGGGGCGGGGGGACTATGGCTACACCTTC; CDR3: CASSQERGRGDYGYTF
V: TRBV19; J: TRBJ1-4; D: TRBD1; size: NA; DNA: TGTGCCAGTAGTATTGCAGGGGGAAATGAAAAACTGTTTTTT; CDR3: CASSIAGGNEKLFF
V: TRBV6-1; J: TRBJ2-3; D: TRBD1; size: once; DNA: TGTGCCAGCAAAAAAGGACAGGGTGACACAGATACGCAGTATTTT; CDR3: CASKKGQGDTDTQYF
V: TRBV5-4; J: TRBJ2-5; D: TRBD2; size: NA; DNA: TGTGCCAGCAGCTTGGCAGGGCTAGCGGGGGAGACCCAGTACTTC; CDR3: CASSLAGLAGETQYF
V: TRBV30; J: TRBJ1-5; D: NA; size: NA; DNA: TGTGCCTGGACGGGGGGGGGCACACGAGATCAGCCCCAGCATTTT; CDR3: CAWTGGGTRDQPQHF
V: TRBV28; J: TRBJ1-3; D: TRBD1; size: NA; DNA: TGTGCCAGCAGTTTCTCGGACAGGGGAGGTGGAAACACCATATATTTT; CDR3: CASSFSDRGGGNTIYF
V: TRBV4-2; J: TRBJ2-1; D: NA; size: once; DNA: TGTGCCAGCAGCCGCTCCGGGACTGCATCCTACAATGAGCAGTTCTTC; CDR3: CASSRSGTASYNEQFF
V: TRBV29-1; J: TRBJ2-3; D: TRBD2; size: NA; DNA: TGCAGCCCTGTAAGAGTTAGCGGGTCTTCCACAGATACGCAGTATTTT; CDR3: CSPVRVSGSSTDTQYF
V: TRBV27; J: TRBJ2-7; D: NA; size: NA; DNA: TGTGCCAGCAGCCGCGGGACAGTCTACGGGCAGTACTTC; CDR3: CASSRGTVYGQYF
V: TRBV5-5; J: TRBJ1-1; D: TRBD1; size: NA; DNA: TGTGCCAGCAGCTTCCGGGACAGGGATACTGAAGCTTTCTTT; CDR3: CASSFRDRDTEAFF
V: TRBV28; J: TRBJ1-1; D: TRBD1; size: NA; DNA: TGTGCCAGCAGTTCCTACAGGGGGCGAGGCACTGAAGCTTTCTTT; CDR3: CASSSYRGRGTEAFF
V: TRBV5-5; J: TRBJ2-7; D: NA; size: NA; DNA: TGTGCCAGCAGCTTGTCCCAGGGCCCCTACGAGCAGTACTTC; CDR3: CASSLSQGPYEQYF